The clone carrying this TCR beta chain has a single count. The antigen remains undetermined. This CDR3 has 15 amino acids. The junction had 6 bases not matched to a gene; V was cut back by 2 bases and J by 2 bases. Per the germline V gene, CDR1 is SGHTA and CDR2 is FQGNSA. The entry originates in a study of cytomegalovirus exposure and HLA in healthy donors. Overall study results and limits: Association of 17,000 or so TCR beta sequences with HLA alleles was found at 0.05 false discovery rate in a later analysis.

This cohort consisted of healthy bone marrow donors. Researchers ran the PCR with 60 Vbeta and 13 Jbeta primers. Clones were read by immunoSEQ multiplex PCR, and TCRdb kept only the in-frame ones, dropping some. The table records about 170,000 clones, 75% to 90% of them present only once. Specimen: PBMCs. The chain recombines TRBV7-2 with TRBJ2-7; 7 bases are a match to TRBD1. This TCR was recovered from a male donor in good health and CMV-seronegative. CDR3 protein: CASSLSGGYPYEQYF. As DNA, the CDR3 is TGTGCCAGCAGCTTATCAGGGGGTTACCCCTACGAGCAGTACTTC.